The T cell receptor (beta chain) under discussion was sequenced for a study of post-analysis software for immune sequencing data. The overall study: There were relapsing-remitting, secondary progressive and progressive-relapsing multiple sclerosis among the disease courses included.

To note about this clonotype: As yet, its antigen is unknown.

Every TCR beta cDNA library bore unique molecular identifiers. Some 500,000 cDNA molecules came from around 1 to 10 million T cells. TCRdb re-derived calls from the PCR reads in MiXCR, one entry per CDR3 protein. The table lists 740,000 or so distinct CDR3 sequences, 53% of them singletons. Germline loops: CDR1 SQVTM, CDR2 ANQGSEA. The V segment lost 8 bases and the J segment 4 bases; nucleotides outside the gene matches: 4. The CDR3 spans 11 residues. General observations from the study: Four or five TRBV segments, TRBV5-6, TRBV5-1 and TRBV20-1 among them, were found more frequent in patients than controls. The study found significantly lower normalized Chao1 diversity in multiple sclerosis patients than in controls. Co-batched samples clustered tightly together by F measure.

The chain employs TRBV29-1 and TRBJ2-7; 8 positions match TRBD1. The sequence derives from a girl aged 5 to 17 with multiple sclerosis. The sample comprised blood. CDR3 DNA sequence: TGCAGCTCACGACAGGGGTACGAGCAGTACTTC. Its protein is CSSRQGYEQYF.